The rows below give T cell receptor beta chains drawn from one sample of a study of blood T cell repertoires in COVID-19. The protocol was immunoSEQ multiplex PCR, while the TCRdb copy is restricted to in-frame clones and leaves out a portion. Among about 74,000 clones listed, roughly 70% were seen once. Sequenced input: peripheral blood. The receptors come from a man between 65 and 85 years old with acute or convalescent COVID-19. CDR3s include the opening cysteine and the closing phenylalanine or tryptophan. A D gene is named only where the DNA matches it firmly. A clone size is listed for some rows: how often the clone was seen (once, few, many), or a class if it is expanded.

abundance	j_gene	d_gene	v_gene	CDR3nt	CDR3aa
NA	TRBJ2-7	NA	TRBV25-1	TGTGCCAGCAGTGATCCCCCCCTCGAGCAGTACTTC	CASSDPPLEQYF
NA	TRBJ2-7	TRBD2	TRBV7-6	TGTGCCAGCAGCTTAGGGACTAGCAGAATGAGCTCCTACGAGCAGTACTTC	CASSLGTSRMSSYEQYF
NA	TRBJ1-2	TRBD1	TRBV28	TGTGCCAGCAGTTTAGGGACAGGGAATGGCTACACCTTC	CASSLGTGNGYTF
NA	TRBJ1-1	NA	TRBV18	TGTGCCAGCTCAGCAGGGGTTTCGAACACTGAAGCTTTCTTT	CASSAGVSNTEAFF
few	TRBJ2-7	NA	TRBV19	TGTGCCAGTAGTATACGGGACAACACCTACGAGCAGTACTTC	CASSIRDNTYEQYF
few	TRBJ1-1	NA	TRBV19	TGTGCCAGTAGTATACATGGCGGGAACACTGAAGCTTTCTTT	CASSIHGGNTEAFF
NA	TRBJ2-5	NA	TRBV11-1	TGTGCCAGCAGTTCTAGCGCTTCTGGGACCCAGTACTTC	CASSSSASGTQYF
NA	TRBJ2-1	NA	TRBV4-2	TGTGCCAGCAGCCAAGATCTAGTCCTCGTTTGGAATGAGCAGTTCTTC	CASSQDLVLVWNEQFF
NA	TRBJ2-7	NA	TRBV2	TGTGCCAGCAGTGACTCCCCCCGCAGGGAGCAGTACTTC	CASSDSPRREQYF
NA	TRBJ2-2	TRBD1	TRBV28	TGTGCCAGCAGTTTCAGGACAGGGGACGTCGGGGAGCTGTTTTTT	CASSFRTGDVGELFF
NA	TRBJ2-3	TRBD2	TRBV18	TGTGCCAGCTCACCGCCCGGGACTAGCGGGACTAGCACAGATACGCAGTATTTT	CASSPPGTSGTSTDTQYF
NA	TRBJ1-2	NA	TRBV9	TGTGCCAGCAGCGTAGGGGTTTTGGGGGGTTATGGCTACACCTTC	CASSVGVLGGYGYTF
NA	TRBJ2-3	NA	TRBV4-2	TGTGCCAGCAGCCAAGTCTTGGGAGGAGATACGCAGTATTTT	CASSQVLGGDTQYF
NA	TRBJ1-4	NA	TRBV28	TGTGCCAGCAGTTTATACACAGGGACTAATGAAAAACTGTTTTTT	CASSLYTGTNEKLFF
NA	TRBJ2-2	NA	TRBV28	TGTGCCACCACACCGGGACAGAACACCGGGGAGCTGTTTTTT	CATTPGQNTGELFF
NA	TRBJ2-2	TRBD2	TRBV28	TGTGCCAGCAGGCCGGGACTAGCGGGAGTAGCCGGGGAGCTGTTTTTT	CASRPGLAGVAGELFF
NA	TRBJ2-2	TRBD2	TRBV19	TGTGCCAGTAGAGCGGGCGGGAGGCACACCGGGGAGCTGTTTTTT	CASRAGGRHTGELFF
NA	TRBJ2-5	TRBD2	TRBV24-1	TGTGCCACCAGTGACCGCGGGAGGGCCGAGGGGGCCCAGTACTTC	CATSDRGRAEGAQYF
NA	TRBJ2-1	NA	TRBV27	TGTGCCAGCAGTTTTCAGAACTACAATGAGCAGTTCTTC	CASSFQNYNEQFF
NA	TRBJ2-7	TRBD1	TRBV7-9	TGTGCCAGCAGCTTAGGAGGACAGGTCTACGAGCAGTACTTC	CASSLGGQVYEQYF
NA	TRBJ2-7	TRBD1	TRBV2	TGTGCCAGCAGTTTAGGACAGGTTGGGCAGCAGTACTTC	CASSLGQVGQQYF
NA	TRBJ2-7	NA	TRBV10-3	TGTGCCATCAGTGACCTTTCCTACGAGCAGTACTTC	CAISDLSYEQYF
NA	TRBJ2-7	TRBD1	TRBV9	TGTGCCAGCAGCCCGGGCTGGACAGGGGGCGGTGAGCAGTACTTC	CASSPGWTGGGEQYF
NA	TRBJ1-1	TRBD1	TRBV11-2	TGTGCCAGCAGCTATCCGCGGGACAGGGTGAACACTGAAGCTTTCTTT	CASSYPRDRVNTEAFF
NA	TRBJ2-1	TRBD1	TRBV27	TGTGCCAGCAGTCCTATGGGACAGGGTAATGAGCAGTTCTTC	CASSPMGQGNEQFF
few	TRBJ1-5	NA	TRBV7-8	TGTGCCAGCAGCTCCCCACCATGGCCCCTTGTTTTT	CASSSPPWPLVF
NA	TRBJ1-2	NA	TRBV18	TGTGCCAGCTCACCAGAAGCAGGCTATGGCTACACCTTC	CASSPEAGYGYTF
NA	TRBJ1-3	NA	TRBV12-3/TRBV12-4	TGTGCCAGCAGCTCCGGACAGTCGAACACCATATATTTT	CASSSGQSNTIYF
NA	TRBJ2-1	TRBD2	TRBV28	TGTGCGCCCCCCCGGGAGCGGGAGGGCCGGGCTAATGAGCAGTTCTTC	CAPPREREGRANEQFF
NA	TRBJ2-1	TRBD2	TRBV28	TGTGCCAGCAGCCGTCTAGCGGGAGGCCGCTACAATGAGCAGTTCTTC	CASSRLAGGRYNEQFF
NA	TRBJ1-1	NA	TRBV27	TGTGCCAGCAGCCCCCCCGCCCAGGGGCCCATGAACACTGAAGCTTTCTTT	CASSPPAQGPMNTEAFF
NA	TRBJ2-2	NA	TRBV19	TGTGCCAGTAAGAGCCAAGCGTACGCGAACACCGGGGAGCTGTTTTTT	CASKSQAYANTGELFF
once	TRBJ2-7	TRBD2	TRBV9	TGTGCCAGCAGCCCCTCCGGGACTAGCCTATACTACGAGCAGTACTTC	CASSPSGTSLYYEQYF
NA	TRBJ1-1	NA	TRBV5-8	TGTGCCAGCAGCCCCACCTTAGGGGGGGCTGAAGCTTTCTTT	CASSPTLGGAEAFF
NA	TRBJ1-5	NA	TRBV10-2	TGTGCCAGCAGTGAGTCAGGGGTTCAGCCCCAGCATTTT	CASSESGVQPQHF
few	TRBJ2-5	NA	TRBV2	TGTGCCAGCAGTGAGGGGCAGTTGGGGGAGACCCAGTACTTC	CASSEGQLGETQYF
NA	TRBJ2-5	TRBD1	TRBV6-2/TRBV6-3	TGTGCCAGCAGCCCGGGACAGCAAGAGACCCAGTACTTC	CASSPGQQETQYF
NA	TRBJ2-5	NA	TRBV6-4	TGTGCCAGCAGTGACTCGTCGGGGACCCAGTACTTC	CASSDSSGTQYF
NA	TRBJ1-4	TRBD1	TRBV27	TGTGCCAGCAGTTCTTTAGGGACAGGGGGAGAAAAACTGTTTTTT	CASSSLGTGGEKLFF
NA	TRBJ2-5	TRBD2	TRBV7-9	TGTGCCAGCAGCTCACGGGTGGGAGGGCCGTTGGAGACCCAGTACTTC	CASSSRVGGPLETQYF
NA	TRBJ1-3	NA	TRBV28	TGTGCCAGCAGTTTACAGGGTACTGGAAACACCATATATTTT	CASSLQGTGNTIYF
once	TRBJ2-2	TRBD2	TRBV29-1	TGCAGCGTGCCTAGCAGGACGTATACTAGCGGGAGGTCGATCGGGGAGCTGTTTTTT	CSVPSRTYTSGRSIGELFF
NA	TRBJ2-1	TRBD2	TRBV3-1/TRBV3-2	TGTGCCAGCAGCTTAGCGGGAGGGTGGGGTAATGAGCAGTTCTTC	CASSLAGGWGNEQFF
many	TRBJ2-3	NA	TRBV27	TGTGCCAGCAGTTTAGACCCCAGGGTTTCTAGCACAGATACGCAGTATTTT	CASSLDPRVSSTDTQYF
NA	TRBJ2-7	TRBD2	TRBV28	TGTGCCAGCAGGCAGACTAGCGCGGGCTACGAGCAGTACTTC	CASRQTSAGYEQYF
once	TRBJ2-2	NA	TRBV7-2	TGTGCCAGCAGCTTAACGGGGTGGGGTTCCACCGGGGAGCTGTTTTTT	CASSLTGWGSTGELFF
NA	TRBJ2-7	TRBD2	TRBV18	TGTGCCAGCTCACCGGGGTCGCGGGAGAGATACGAGCAGTACTTC	CASSPGSRERYEQYF
NA	TRBJ2-3	TRBD2	TRBV7-9	TGTGCCAGCAGCTCGGGACTAGCGGGCACAGATACGCAGTATTTT	CASSSGLAGTDTQYF
few	TRBJ1-4	NA	TRBV6-2/TRBV6-3	TGTGCCAGCAGTTACCAGGGGCAAGAAAAACTGTTTTTT	CASSYQGQEKLFF
few	TRBJ2-3	TRBD1	TRBV11-2	TGTGCCAGCAGCGTACTGACAGGGGGGGATACGCAGTATTTT	CASSVLTGGDTQYF
few	TRBJ1-2	NA	TRBV7-8	TGTGCCAGCAGCCGAGACGAGGGAAACTATGGCTACACCTTC	CASSRDEGNYGYTF
NA	TRBJ2-7	NA	TRBV27	TGTGCCAGCAGCCCCTCAGCAGCGTTTCCCTACGAGCAGTACTTC	CASSPSAAFPYEQYF
NA	TRBJ1-1	NA	TRBV29-1	TGCAGCGTTGAAAAGACAGCTAGAGCTTTCTTT	CSVEKTARAFF
NA	TRBJ1-4	NA	TRBV18	TGTGCCAGCTCACCCCAGCAGGTTGAACTGTTTTTT	CASSPQQVELFF